This TCR beta chain was documented in a study of T cell changes during pregnancy in multiple sclerosis (dated by TCRdb to about 2019). Notes on the research overall: The study looked at changes in the T cell repertoire across pregnancy in women with multiple sclerosis.

The CDR3, cysteine through phenylalanine, is 15 amino acids long. Only the CDR3 portion is preserved as DNA: 45 bases, with reading frame beginning at the first base. Between the V and J ends, shortened by 4 bases and 4 bases respectively, the junction contains 16 bases. CDR1 MNHEY and CDR2 SVGAGI are derived from the germline V gene. With respect to this clone: Its target antigen remains unknown. No base-level quality is on record; no much larger clone is a single base apart.

The library was obtained by the immunoSEQ multiplex PCR assay. TCRdb re-hosts the immuneACCESS table, in-frame sequences only. Its copies lack some clones; in the studies checked, an unresolved V gene accounts for under half of them, and the cause for the rest is not known. This sample comprises 70,000 to 95,000 clones, approximately 92% of them detected only once. Jointly, the top ten make up around 4.1% of the sample. This chain joins TRBV6-5 to TRBJ1-1; TRBD1 is a possible D gene, resting on 5 matching bases. The sequence derives from a female donor with multiple sclerosis, enrolled in a pregnancy study. This sample comprised peripheral blood, obtained in the first trimester of pregnancy. In nucleotides, the sequence is TGTGCCAGCAGTTTCGGGGGGGGAGGGTCCACTGAAGCTTTCTTT. It is translated as CASSFGGGGSTEAFF.